Listed here is a single T cell receptor beta chain. The record originates from a study of blood T cell repertoires in COVID-19. The CDR3 totals 14 residues. Germline V gives CDR1 WNHNN, CDR2 SYGVQD (reference sequence). The germline V and J ends were trimmed by 5 bases and 1 base, with 8 bases remaining between them. The repertoire was sequenced with immunoSEQ multiplex PCR; TCRdb's copy has only in-frame clones and lacks some. The sample has about 120,000 clones, approximately 81% seen once. This clonotype was obtained from a man aged 55 to 69 with acute or convalescent COVID-19. Sequencing was carried out using peripheral blood. The genes are TRBV10-1 and TRBJ2-2; D remains ambiguous. In nucleotides, the CDR3 is TGCGCCAGCAGTCATAGCCTGAACACCGGGGAGCTGTTTTTT. It translates to CASSHSLNTGELFF.